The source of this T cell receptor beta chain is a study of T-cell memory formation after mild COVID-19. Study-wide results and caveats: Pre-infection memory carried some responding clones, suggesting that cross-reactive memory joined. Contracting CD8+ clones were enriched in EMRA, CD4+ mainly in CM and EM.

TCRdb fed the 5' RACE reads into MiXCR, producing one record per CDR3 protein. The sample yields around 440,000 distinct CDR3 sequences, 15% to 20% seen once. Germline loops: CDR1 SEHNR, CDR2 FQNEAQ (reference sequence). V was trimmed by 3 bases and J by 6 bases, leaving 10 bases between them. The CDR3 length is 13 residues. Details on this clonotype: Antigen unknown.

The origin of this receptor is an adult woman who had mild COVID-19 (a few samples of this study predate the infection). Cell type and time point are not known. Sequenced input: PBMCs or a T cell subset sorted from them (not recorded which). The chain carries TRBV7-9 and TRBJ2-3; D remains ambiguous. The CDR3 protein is CASSLSGFDTQYF. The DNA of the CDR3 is TGTGCCAGCAGCTTGTCTGGGTTTGATACGCAGTATTTT.